The source of this T cell receptor beta chain is a study of response to subunit inactivated influenza vaccine. Study-wide points: Authors proposed each seasonal influenza vaccination draws in few new T cells.

V lost 2 bases, J lost 4 bases, and 14 bases lay in between. Germline CDR1 is GTSNPN and CDR2 is SVGIG (reference sequence). The CDR3 has 14 amino acids. TCRdb fed the RT-PCR reads into MiXCR, producing one record per CDR3 protein. Counted here are about 700,000 distinct CDR3 sequences, less than 20% occurring once; the ten biggest clones make up around a tenth. Of note for this clonotype: The antigen remains unidentified.

Sequences were derived from PBMCs from blood, sampled 11 to 12 days after vaccination. V gene TRBV30 combines with J gene TRBJ2-5; D gene unclear. The clonotype comes from a man in his fifties or sixties who received an inactivated influenza vaccine. CDR3: CAWSPGPLRETQYF. CDR3 DNA sequence: TGTGCCTGGAGTCCCGGCCCCCTCCGAGAGACCCAGTACTTC.